This T cell receptor (beta chain) was recorded in a study of metastatic and nonmetastatic thyroid tumors. This clone was seen many times. The CDR3 is 14 amino acids. Trimming took off 10 bases at V and 0 bases at J, with 15 bases between the two ends. TCRdb ran MiXCR on the PCR reads. The sample contains under 35,000 clones, around 25% of which appear only once. Thyroid surgery had not been preceded by any treatment in any patient. The sample was blood. This chain joins TRBV12-3 or TRBV12-4 and TRBJ1-2, with D possibly being TRBD1 (6 bases). This receptor was obtained from a female donor with papillary thyroid cancer or a benign thyroid nodule (not recorded which). Some clones in this sample may be carry-over from other donors' samples. The chain's CDR3 is CATHPGHPNYGYTF. Written as DNA, the CDR3 is TGTGCCACCCACCCGGGACACCCTAACTATGGCTACACCTTC.